The 15 T cell receptor beta chains below were found in one sample sequenced in a study of CD8+CD57+ T cells in acquired aplastic anemia. Genomic DNA provided the template from which TCR beta VDJ and CDR3 profiles were obtained. TCRdb called the reads again in MiXCR, with one record for every CDR3 protein. This sample has under 75,000 distinct CDR3 sequences, with around 50% found just once. Sequences were obtained from sorted CD4+, CD8+, or CD8+CD57+ T cells (not recorded which) from PBMCs. These receptors all come from a human donor in good health, serving as a control.

V gene TRBV5-5 combines with J gene TRBJ2-1; 10 bases are shared with TRBD1. The germline V gene has CDR1 SGHKS and CDR2 YYEKEE (reference sequence). The V gene end was trimmed by 2 bases and the J gene end by 8 bases; junction bases not matched to a gene: 4. CDR3 length: 14 amino acids. CDR3 protein: CASSFGTGAYEQFF. The CDR3 DNA follows: TGTGCCAGCAGCTTCGGGACAGGGGCTTATGAGCAGTTCTTC.

This clonotype was counted many times. The chain recombines TRBV11-2 with TRBJ2-1; 9 positions match TRBD2. With 1 base clipped from V and 8 bases from J, the junction kept 9 bases outside the gene matches. Germline V gene data show CDR1 as SGHAT and CDR2 as FQNNGV. The CDR3 is made up of 16 amino acids. The CDR3 sequence: CASSLGAGGPWDEQFF. CDR3 DNA: TGTGCCAGCAGCTTAGGTGCGGGAGGGCCTTGGGATGAGCAGTTCTTC.

The V gene is TRBV19, the J gene TRBJ2-1; the match to TRBD2 covers 11 bases. The V and J ends lost 5 bases and 3 bases, in that order; junction bases with no gene match: 3. This CDR3 is 15 amino acids long. Germline V gene data show CDR1 as LNHDA and CDR2 as SQIVND (reference sequence). CDR3 loop: CASSPGLADYNEQFF. The CDR3 coding sequence is TGTGCCAGTAGTCCGGGACTAGCGGACTACAATGAGCAGTTCTTC.

There are a few counts of this clonotype. Compared with germline, one end of the junction differs, possibly owing to a read error. The chain combines TRBV11-2 with TRBJ2-7; D perhaps matches TRBD2 (6 bases). Germline V gene data show CDR1 as SGHAT and CDR2 as FQNNGV. CDR3 length: 15 amino acids. For the CDR3, the DNA is TGTTCCAGCAGCTCGATACGGACTACGGACTACGAGCAGTACTTC. It codes for CSSSSIRTTDYEQYF. Full variable domain (rest looked up from reference TRBV11-2 and TRBJ2-7): EAGVAQSPRYKIIEKRQSVAFWCNPISGHATLYWYQQILGQGPKLLIQFQNNGVVDDSQLPKDRFSAERLKGVDSTLKIQPAKLEDSAVYLCSSSSIRTTDYEQYFGPGTRLTVT.

This clonotype showed up many times. This sequence joins TRBV19 and TRBJ1-5, with D possibly TRBD1 on 6 matching bases. Trimming took off 6 bases at V and 3 bases at J, with 21 bases between the two ends. The CDR3 runs to 17 residues. Germline-derived CDR1 and CDR2 are LNHDA and SQIVND (reference sequence). The chain's CDR3 is CASSRYPGQPHNQPQHF. The DNA for the CDR3 is TGTGCCAGTAGCCGATATCCGGGACAACCTCACAATCAGCCCCAGCATTTT.

This clonotype was counted at least ten times. The chain joins TRBV7-3 to TRBJ2-2; D remains ambiguous. V dropped 1 base and J dropped 3 bases, with 6 bases sitting between them. This CDR3 has 14 residues. The V gene's germline CDR1 is SGHTA and CDR2 FQGTGA. CDR3 bases: TGTGCCAGCAGCTTAAGGCAGGACACCGGGGAGCTGTTTTTT. Protein product: CASSLRQDTGELFF.

This chain uses TRBV19 with TRBJ1-1; unclear D gene. This CDR3 is built from 15 residues. Trimming removed 3 bases from V and 2 bases from J, with 13 bases in between. CDR1 LNHDA and CDR2 SQIVND come from the germline V gene (reference sequence). The CDR3 sequence is CASSISPAINTEAFF. CDR3 DNA: TGTGCCAGTAGTATTTCCCCAGCAATCAACACTGAAGCTTTCTTT.

CDR3 region: CSVDPGGGHYGYTF. The DNA of the CDR3 is TGCAGCGTTGACCCGGGGGGGGGCCACTATGGCTACACCTTC. The V gene is TRBV29-1, the J gene TRBJ1-2; possibly TRBD1 for D (6 bases). The V and J ends lost 3 bases and 3 bases respectively, with 14 bases between them. Germline CDR1 reads SQVTM; CDR2 reads ANQGSEA. The CDR3 loop spans 14 amino acids.

The chain carries TRBV7-2 and TRBJ1-6, with 8 bases matching TRBD1. The CDR3 contains 15 residues. CDR1 is SGHTA and CDR2 is FQGNSA in the germline V gene. The V gene end was trimmed by 5 bases and the J gene end by 10 bases; junction bases not matched to a gene: 10. Here the CDR3 reads CASSRDRGGGSPLHF. The CDR3 DNA is TGTGCCAGCAGCCGAGACAGGGGTGGAGGATCACCCCTCCACTTT.

This chain connects TRBV7-2 to TRBJ2-6, with a tentative D call TRBD1 (6 bases). In germline, CDR1 is SGHTA, CDR2 FQGNSA. Trimming removed 5 bases at V and 0 bases at J, with 8 bases between. The CDR3 extends over 15 amino acids. The chain's CDR3 is CASSKGGSGANVLTF. The CDR3 DNA reads TGTGCCAGCAGCAAAGGGGGCTCTGGGGCCAACGTCCTGACTTTC. Drawing the rest from reference TRBV7-2 and TRBJ2-6, the complete variable domain is GAGVSQSPSNKVTEKGKDVELRCDPISGHTALYWYRQSLGQGLEFLIYFQGNSAPDKSGLPSDRFSAERTGGSVSTLTIQRTQQEDSAVYLCASSKGGSGANVLTFGAGSRLTVL.

V usage is TRBV11-1 and J usage is TRBJ1-6; the D is unclear. Per the germline V gene, CDR1 is SGHAT and CDR2 is FQDESV (reference sequence). Trimming pared 5 bases from V and 0 bases from J, leaving 14 bases between. CDR3 length: 17 amino acids. CDR3 sequence: CASSVEPLSSYNSPLHF. The CDR3, as DNA: TGTGCCAGCAGCGTAGAACCGCTGAGCTCCTATAATTCACCCCTCCACTTT.

The chain is built from TRBV20-1 and TRBJ2-7; D is undetermined. This CDR3 contains 13 residues. Trimming removed 4 bases at V and 3 bases at J, with 13 bases between. Germline-derived CDR1 and CDR2 are DFQATT and SNEGSKA (reference sequence). DNA of the CDR3: TGCAGTGCTACCGATCGGGCTAGCTACGAGCAGTACGTC. Protein: CSATDRASYEQYV.

This chain uses TRBV12-3 or TRBV12-4 with TRBJ1-1, with D unclear. V lost 3 bases, J lost 0 bases, and 11 bases lay in between. The CDR3 is 15 residues long. This CDR3 reads CASSLFREMNTEAFF. As DNA, the CDR3 is TGTGCCAGCAGTTTGTTTAGAGAAATGAACACTGAAGCTTTCTTT.

V usage is TRBV15 and J usage is TRBJ2-7, with 7 nucleotides matching TRBD1. The CDR3 has 14 residues. The germline gives CDR1 LNHNV, CDR2 YYDKDF (reference sequence). V was clipped by 5 bases and J by 2 bases; unmatched bases: 6. The DNA for the CDR3 is TGTGCCACCAGCGAACGGGACAGAGCCTACGAGCAGTACTTC. It is translated as CATSERDRAYEQYF. Using reference TRBV15 and TRBJ2-7 for the parts outside the CDR3, the full variable domain is DAMVIQNPRYQVTQFGKPVTLSCSQTLNHNVMYWYQQKSSQAPKLLFHYYDKDFNNEADTPDNFQSRRPNTSFCFLDIRSPGLGDTAMYLCATSERDRAYEQYFGPGTRLTVT.

V and J are TRBV29-1 and TRBJ1-1, with D unclear. CDR1 is SQVTM and CDR2 is ANQGSEA in the germline V gene. With 2 bases removed from V and 1 base from J, the gap between germline ends came to 11 bases. This CDR3 comprises 14 residues. DNA of the CDR3: TGCAGCGTTGAACGGGCGCGAGGGAACACTGAAGCTTTCTTT. Amino acid sequence: CSVERARGNTEAFF.